The rows below give T cell receptor beta chains drawn from one sample of a study of blood T cells in healthy people across ages. TCRdb ran MiXCR on the 5' RACE reads and lists one entry per CDR3 protein. The sample lists about 1.1 million distinct CDR3 sequences, around two fifths occurring once. Sequencing was performed on blood. The source of these receptors is a man aged 18 to 30 in good health. CDR3s include the opening cysteine and the closing phenylalanine or tryptophan. The D gene is left open where the match is weak. A row's size may be missing; if present it is once, few, many or a size class.

v_call: TRBV19
j_call: TRBJ2-2
d_call: TRBD1
clone_size: NA
cdr3_nt: TGTGCCAGCATCGGCGGGACAGGGAGGAACACCGGGGAGCTGTTTTTT
cdr3_aa: CASIGGTGRNTGELFF

v_call: TRBV13
j_call: TRBJ1-1
d_call: TRBD1
clone_size: NA
cdr3_nt: TGTGCCAGCAGCGCGGACAGGCGGGACACTGAAGCTTTCTTT
cdr3_aa: CASSADRRDTEAFF

v_call: TRBV27
j_call: TRBJ2-1
d_call: NA
clone_size: NA
cdr3_nt: TGTGCCAGCAGTTTTCGCCAAGGCACCATTGGGGTTTACAATGAGCAGTTCTTC
cdr3_aa: CASSFRQGTIGVYNEQFF

v_call: TRBV4-2
j_call: TRBJ1-4
d_call: TRBD1
clone_size: NA
cdr3_nt: TGTGCCAGCAGCCAAGATACAGGGACAGGGCAAAAACTGTTTTTT
cdr3_aa: CASSQDTGTGQKLFF

v_call: TRBV6-2/TRBV6-3
j_call: TRBJ2-5
d_call: NA
clone_size: many
cdr3_nt: TGTGCCAGCATGGACGGTGAGACCCAGTACTTC
cdr3_aa: CASMDGETQYF

v_call: TRBV28
j_call: TRBJ2-3
d_call: TRBD1
clone_size: few
cdr3_nt: TGTGCCAGCAGTTTGGACCCGACAGGGGCGGATGAGGATACGCAGTATTTT
cdr3_aa: CASSLDPTGADEDTQYF

v_call: TRBV7-2
j_call: TRBJ2-5
d_call: NA
clone_size: NA
cdr3_nt: TGTGCCAGCAGCTTAGGAGGACACCTGGTAGCAGAGACCCAGTACTTC
cdr3_aa: CASSLGGHLVAETQYF

v_call: TRBV7-8
j_call: TRBJ1-1
d_call: NA
clone_size: NA
cdr3_nt: TGTGCCAGCAGCTTAGCCGCAAGGGGAACCAACACTGAAGCTTTCTTT
cdr3_aa: CASSLAARGTNTEAFF

v_call: TRBV7-2
j_call: TRBJ2-1
d_call: NA
clone_size: NA
cdr3_nt: TGTGCCAGCAGCTGGTCGGTCTATGAGCAGTTCTTC
cdr3_aa: CASSWSVYEQFF

v_call: TRBV20-1
j_call: TRBJ1-1
d_call: NA
clone_size: NA
cdr3_nt: TGCAGTGCTAAGGATATCGGGCCGAACACTGAAGCTTTCTTT
cdr3_aa: CSAKDIGPNTEAFF

v_call: TRBV7-6
j_call: TRBJ2-1
d_call: NA
clone_size: NA
cdr3_nt: TGTGCCAGCAGCCCAGAGGTCGCAGCTGCCGACTCCTACAATGAGCAGTTCTTC
cdr3_aa: CASSPEVAAADSYNEQFF

v_call: TRBV24-1
j_call: TRBJ2-6
d_call: NA
clone_size: few
cdr3_nt: TGTGCCACCAGTGACCCCGGTCTCTCTGGGGCCAACGTCCTGACTTTC
cdr3_aa: CATSDPGLSGANVLTF

v_call: TRBV4-2
j_call: TRBJ1-2
d_call: NA
clone_size: NA
cdr3_nt: TGTGCCAGCAGCCAAGATCGGTGGGGGGCAGGCTACACCTTC
cdr3_aa: CASSQDRWGAGYTF

v_call: TRBV20-1
j_call: TRBJ2-7
d_call: TRBD1
clone_size: NA
cdr3_nt: TGCAGTGCTGGAGACAGGGGTGGCAATGAGCAGTACTTC
cdr3_aa: CSAGDRGGNEQYF

v_call: TRBV6-1
j_call: TRBJ2-1
d_call: TRBD2
clone_size: NA
cdr3_nt: TGTGCCACCCGGACGGGTAGCGGGCCTAACAATGAGCAGTTCTTC
cdr3_aa: CATRTGSGPNNEQFF

v_call: TRBV12-3/TRBV12-4
j_call: TRBJ2-7
d_call: NA
clone_size: NA
cdr3_nt: TGTGCCAGCAGTCCCAAGGCGTACGAGCAGTACTTC
cdr3_aa: CASSPKAYEQYF

v_call: TRBV6-5
j_call: TRBJ1-4
d_call: NA
clone_size: NA
cdr3_nt: TGTGCCAGCAGTTACTCGATCCGGTTAACTAATGAAAAACTGTTTTTT
cdr3_aa: CASSYSIRLTNEKLFF

v_call: TRBV6-6
j_call: TRBJ2-7
d_call: TRBD1
clone_size: NA
cdr3_nt: TGTGCCAGCAGTTACTCCGGGACAGGACTGCAGTACTTC
cdr3_aa: CASSYSGTGLQYF

v_call: TRBV2
j_call: TRBJ1-1
d_call: TRBD1
clone_size: few
cdr3_nt: TGTGCCAGTGGGACAGGGGCTCTGGGGACTGAAGCTTTCTTT
cdr3_aa: CASGTGALGTEAFF

v_call: TRBV15
j_call: TRBJ1-1
d_call: NA
clone_size: NA
cdr3_nt: TGTGCCACCAGCAGAGAGAACACTGAAGCTTTCTTT
cdr3_aa: CATSRENTEAFF

v_call: TRBV5-1
j_call: TRBJ2-1
d_call: NA
clone_size: many
cdr3_nt: TGCGCCAGCAGCTCCCAACCCAGTGAGCAGTTCTTC
cdr3_aa: CASSSQPSEQFF

v_call: TRBV10-3
j_call: TRBJ1-1
d_call: TRBD1
clone_size: few
cdr3_nt: TGTGCCATCAGTGAATATCAGGGGGACCCCGGTTCAACCCCTGAAGCTTTCTTT
cdr3_aa: CAISEYQGDPGSTPEAFF

v_call: TRBV7-2
j_call: TRBJ2-2
d_call: TRBD1
clone_size: NA
cdr3_nt: TGTGCCAGCAGCTTAGTGCTTCTTAGGGGGCCTGGTACCGGGGAGCTGTTTTTT
cdr3_aa: CASSLVLLRGPGTGELFF

v_call: TRBV20-1
j_call: TRBJ1-2
d_call: NA
clone_size: once
cdr3_nt: TGCAGTGCTAAAGGGGGGCGTTTTGCAGTCGATGGCTACACCTTC
cdr3_aa: CSAKGGRFAVDGYTF

v_call: TRBV4-1
j_call: TRBJ2-3
d_call: NA
clone_size: NA
cdr3_nt: TGCGCCAGCAGCCCACGAACGGGCTCAGATACGCAGTATTTT
cdr3_aa: CASSPRTGSDTQYF

v_call: TRBV20-1
j_call: TRBJ2-1
d_call: TRBD1
clone_size: NA
cdr3_nt: TGCAGTGCTAGTCACGGACAGGGTTACAATGAGCAGTTCTTC
cdr3_aa: CSASHGQGYNEQFF

v_call: TRBV5-1
j_call: TRBJ2-5
d_call: NA
clone_size: few
cdr3_nt: TGCGCCAGCAGCGTAGACGGCGGACGACAAGAGACCCAGTACTTC
cdr3_aa: CASSVDGGRQETQYF

v_call: TRBV6-6
j_call: TRBJ2-5
d_call: NA
clone_size: few
cdr3_nt: TGTGCCAGCAGTTACTCGGAGAGGGAAGAGACCCAGTACTTC
cdr3_aa: CASSYSEREETQYF

v_call: TRBV7-2
j_call: TRBJ1-5
d_call: TRBD1
clone_size: NA
cdr3_nt: TGTGCCAGCAGCTTAGTAGGAGGGGGCGTTCAGCCCCAGCATTTT
cdr3_aa: CASSLVGGGVQPQHF

v_call: TRBV7-2
j_call: TRBJ1-4
d_call: NA
clone_size: NA
cdr3_nt: TGTGCCAGCAGCTTAGGTCAGCCAGACCTCAATGAAAAACTGTTTTTT
cdr3_aa: CASSLGQPDLNEKLFF

v_call: TRBV5-1
j_call: TRBJ1-2
d_call: TRBD1
clone_size: few
cdr3_nt: TGCGCCAGCAGCTTGCGGACAGGTGACTATGGCTACACCTTC
cdr3_aa: CASSLRTGDYGYTF

v_call: TRBV20-1
j_call: TRBJ2-7
d_call: TRBD2
clone_size: NA
cdr3_nt: TGCAGTGCTTTATGGACTAGGGACCAATACTCCTACAATGAGCAGTACTTC
cdr3_aa: CSALWTRDQYSYNEQYF

v_call: TRBV7-2
j_call: TRBJ2-7
d_call: TRBD1
clone_size: NA
cdr3_nt: TGTGCCAGCAGCCCACAGACAGGGTCTTTCGATGAGCAGTACTTC
cdr3_aa: CASSPQTGSFDEQYF

v_call: TRBV4-3
j_call: TRBJ2-3
d_call: NA
clone_size: NA
cdr3_nt: TGCGCCAGCAGCCAAGAGGACCATCGTCAGGGCACAGATACGCAGTATTTT
cdr3_aa: CASSQEDHRQGTDTQYF

v_call: TRBV7-9
j_call: TRBJ2-7
d_call: NA
clone_size: NA
cdr3_nt: TGTGCCAGCAGCAAGACGTCCGAGCAGTACTTC
cdr3_aa: CASSKTSEQYF

v_call: TRBV30
j_call: TRBJ2-7
d_call: NA
clone_size: NA
cdr3_nt: TGTGCCTGGAGTATCACCGCCTACGAGCAGTACTTC
cdr3_aa: CAWSITAYEQYF

v_call: TRBV19
j_call: TRBJ2-1
d_call: NA
clone_size: NA
cdr3_nt: TGTGCCAGTAGTATGGGACATCCCTACAATGAGCAGTTCTTC
cdr3_aa: CASSMGHPYNEQFF

v_call: TRBV10-3
j_call: TRBJ1-4
d_call: NA
clone_size: few
cdr3_nt: TGTGCCATCAGTGAGATGGGACGGGTGCCGTTTTTT
cdr3_aa: CAISEMGRVPFF

v_call: TRBV7-2
j_call: TRBJ2-2
d_call: NA
clone_size: many
cdr3_nt: TGTGCCAGCAGCTTATCGGGGGAGCTGTTTTTT
cdr3_aa: CASSLSGELFF

v_call: TRBV6-5
j_call: TRBJ2-1
d_call: NA
clone_size: NA
cdr3_nt: TGTGCCAGCAGTTATTCTCCAGGCTCCGACAATGAGCAGTTCTTC
cdr3_aa: CASSYSPGSDNEQFF